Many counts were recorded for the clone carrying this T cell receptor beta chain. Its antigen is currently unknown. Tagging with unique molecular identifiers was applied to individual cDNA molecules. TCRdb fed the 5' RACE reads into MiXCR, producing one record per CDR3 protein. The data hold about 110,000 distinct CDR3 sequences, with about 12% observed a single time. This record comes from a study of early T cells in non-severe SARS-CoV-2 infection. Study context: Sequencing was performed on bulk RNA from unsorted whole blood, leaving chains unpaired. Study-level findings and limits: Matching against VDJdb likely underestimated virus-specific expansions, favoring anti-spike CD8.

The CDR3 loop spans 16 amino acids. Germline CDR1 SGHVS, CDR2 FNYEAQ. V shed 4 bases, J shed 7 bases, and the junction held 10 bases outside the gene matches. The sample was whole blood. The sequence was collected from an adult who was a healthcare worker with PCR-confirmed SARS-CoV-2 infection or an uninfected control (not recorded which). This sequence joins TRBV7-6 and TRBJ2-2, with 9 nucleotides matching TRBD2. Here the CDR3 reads CASSSIPSGDVGELFF. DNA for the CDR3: TGTGCCAGCAGCTCCATCCCTAGCGGGGATGTCGGGGAGCTGTTTTTT.